The rows below give T cell receptor beta chains drawn from one sample of a study of T cells in Graves' hyperthyroidism and ophthalmopathy. TCRdb fed the multiplex PCR reads into MiXCR, producing one record per CDR3 protein. Here the sample spans some 300,000 distinct CDR3 sequences, about 13% being singletons. Material for sequencing was blood. The receptors shown here come from a woman aged 40 to 55 with Graves' hyperthyroidism. The CDR3 runs from the conserved cysteine through the conserved F or W. D genes are given only for firm matches. Clone size is given for some rows only: seen once, a few or many times, or a class if the clone is expanded.

>TRBD1|TRBJ1-1|few|TRBV18
TGTGCCAGCTCACCAGAGGCAGGGGGCCTGGTGAACACTGAAGCTTTCTTT
CASSPEAGGLVNTEAFF
>.|TRBJ2-5|many|TRBV11-2
TGTGCCAGCAGCAGGGACTCCGGGATAGAGACCCAGTACTTC
CASSRDSGIETQYF
>.|TRBJ1-1|few|TRBV18
TGTGCCAGCTGTGTGGGGTCGGGAGGGGTTCCTGAAGCTTTCTTT
CASCVGSGGVPEAFF
>.|TRBJ2-3|.|TRBV6-5
TGTGCCAGCAGTTACTCTCTGGGAGGGGGGCGAGATACGCAGTATTTT
CASSYSLGGGRDTQYF
>.|TRBJ2-1|many|TRBV2
TGTGCCAGCAGACAACGAGACGAAAGCTACAATGAGCAGTTCTTC
CASRQRDESYNEQFF
>.|TRBJ2-1|once|TRBV7-2
TGTGCCAGCAGCGGCCGGGACTTTCACAATGAGCAGTTCTTC
CASSGRDFHNEQFF
>TRBD1|TRBJ2-5|many|TRBV24-1
TGTGCCACCAGTAGCCGGGACAGGGGGCGAGAGACCCAGTACTTC
CATSSRDRGRETQYF
>TRBD2|TRBJ2-1|many|TRBV28
TGTGCCAGCAGTAGCTCCGGGACTACTCAGTTCTTC
CASSSSGTTQFF
>.|TRBJ1-6|many|TRBV27
TGTGCCAGCAGTAGCCCTATACCTGGATCACCCCTCCACTTT
CASSSPIPGSPLHF
>TRBD2|TRBJ2-7|.|TRBV9
TGTGCCAGCAGCGTTAGCGGGAGGGCCACGGGGGAGCAGTACTTC
CASSVSGRATGEQYF
>TRBD1|TRBJ2-7|many|TRBV6-5
TGTGCCAGCAGTTACTCTAGGGCAGGGGGCCCTAGCTCCTACGAGCAGTACTTC
CASSYSRAGGPSSYEQYF
>TRBD2|TRBJ2-3|.|TRBV5-1
TGCGCCAGCAGCTTGGGACTAGCGGGAGGGATCACAGATACGCAGTATTTT
CASSLGLAGGITDTQYF
>.|TRBJ1-5|.|TRBV19
TGTGCCAGTAGTGGAATGGGTTGGGGAACCGGCAATCAGCCCCAGCATTTT
CASSGMGWGTGNQPQHF
>TRBD2|TRBJ2-7|many|TRBV12-3/TRBV12-4
TGTGCCAGCAACCGGACTAGCGGGAGGGCCCTGGGCTCCTACGAGCAGTACTTC
CASNRTSGRALGSYEQYF
>TRBD1|TRBJ1-5|many|TRBV12-3/TRBV12-4
TGTGCCAGCAGGTGGGACAGGGAAAGGGGACAGCCCCAGCATTTT
CASRWDRERGQPQHF
>.|TRBJ2-1|many|TRBV7-6
TGTGCCAGCAGCTTAACAGGGACCTACAATGAGCAGTTCTTC
CASSLTGTYNEQFF
>.|TRBJ2-1|.|TRBV12-3/TRBV12-4
TGTGCCAGCAGGAAGCGCGGGACCGACGACAGTGAGCAGTTCTTC
CASRKRGTDDSEQFF
>TRBD1|TRBJ2-2|many|TRBV3-1
TGTGCCAGCAGCCATACAGGGGGCTCTAGGGAGCTGTTTTTT
CASSHTGGSRELFF
>.|TRBJ1-5|few|TRBV6-2/TRBV6-3
TGTGCCAGCAAATCTTTTGGACAGCCCCAGCATTTT
CASKSFGQPQHF
>.|TRBJ2-1|many|TRBV6-1
TGTGCCAGCAAAAAGGGTTCGTCCTACAATGAGCAGTTCTTC
CASKKGSSYNEQFF
>.|TRBJ1-5|.|TRBV30
TGTGCCTGGAGTGTACGATCCTGGCGGGGGAACAATCAGCCCCAGCATTTT
CAWSVRSWRGNNQPQHF
>.|TRBJ1-5|many|TRBV29-1
TGCAGCGTTGAATCAGGGGAAGGTCAGCCCCAGCATTTT
CSVESGEGQPQHF
>TRBD2|TRBJ2-7|few|TRBV5-1
TGCGCCAGCAGCTTAGCGGGAGGCGGGGACGAGCAGTACTTC
CASSLAGGGDEQYF
>.|TRBJ1-2|many|TRBV27
TGTGCCAGCAGTTTTCGACACGACATTAACTATGGCTACACCTTC
CASSFRHDINYGYTF
>TRBD1|TRBJ1-5|.|TRBV20-1
TGCAGTGGCACAGGGGGCGGAACGCAGCCCCAGCATTTT
CSGTGGGTQPQHF
>.|TRBJ1-2|many|TRBV29-1
TGCAGCGTTGGACGTGGAATCAACTATGGCTACACCTTC
CSVGRGINYGYTF
>.|TRBJ2-3|.|TRBV30
TGTGCCTGGAGTGTACCAAGGGGAGCAGATACGCAGTATTTT
CAWSVPRGADTQYF
>.|TRBJ1-4|many|TRBV20-1
TGCAGTGCTAGAGATACCCCGCGTTATGGTAATGAAAAACTGTTTTTT
CSARDTPRYGNEKLFF
>TRBD2|TRBJ2-2|.|TRBV29-1
TGCAGCACAAGCGGGAGGACGAACACCGGGGAGCTGTTTTTT
CSTSGRTNTGELFF
>.|TRBJ2-3|.|TRBV5-5
TGTGCCAGCAGCTTGGAGGGGCCGGTCGCAGATACGCAGTATTTT
CASSLEGPVADTQYF
>TRBD1|TRBJ2-7|many|TRBV12-3/TRBV12-4
TGTGCCAGCAGTTTAACGGGACAGGGATCCTACGAGCAGTACTTC
CASSLTGQGSYEQYF
>.|TRBJ1-5|few|TRBV20-1
TGCAGTGCTAGCCGGGGGCCCCCCAATCAGCCCCAGCATTTT
CSASRGPPNQPQHF
>.|TRBJ2-2|.|TRBV4-2
TGTGCCAGCAGCCAAGTAACGGTCTGGGGAAACACCGGGGAGCTGTTTTTT
CASSQVTVWGNTGELFF
>.|TRBJ1-3|few|TRBV28
TGTGCCACCAGTACCACCCTCGGAAACACCATATATTTT
CATSTTLGNTIYF